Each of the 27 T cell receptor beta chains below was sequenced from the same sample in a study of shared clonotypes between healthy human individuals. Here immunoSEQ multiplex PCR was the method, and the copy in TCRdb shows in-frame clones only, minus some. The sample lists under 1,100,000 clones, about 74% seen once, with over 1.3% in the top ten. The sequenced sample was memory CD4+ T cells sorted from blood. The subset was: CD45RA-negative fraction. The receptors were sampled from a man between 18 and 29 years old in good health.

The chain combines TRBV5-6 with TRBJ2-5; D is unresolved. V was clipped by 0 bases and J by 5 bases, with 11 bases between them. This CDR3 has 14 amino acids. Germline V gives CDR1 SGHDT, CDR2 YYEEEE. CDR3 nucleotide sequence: TGTGCCAGCAGCTTGGTTATGGAGTTGGAGACCCAGTACTTC. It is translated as CASSLVMELETQYF.

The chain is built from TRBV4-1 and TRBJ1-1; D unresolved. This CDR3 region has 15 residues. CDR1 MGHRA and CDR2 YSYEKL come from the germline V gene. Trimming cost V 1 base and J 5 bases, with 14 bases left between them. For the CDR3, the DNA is TGCGCCAGCAGCCAAGGTCTTACGGCAAAGACTGAAGCTTTCTTT. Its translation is CASSQGLTAKTEAFF.

The CDR3 coding sequence is TGTGCCAGCAGCTTAGGCCAAAAGGGACTAGTGGGGACAGATACGCAGTATTTT. This codes for CASSLGQKGLVGTDTQYF. The chain has TRBV7-2 and TRBJ2-3, with 8 nucleotides matching TRBD2. CDR1 is SGHTA, CDR2 FQGNSA, per germline. The CDR3 is 18 residues long. Trimming removed 1 base from V and 3 bases from J; junction bases left unmatched: 12.

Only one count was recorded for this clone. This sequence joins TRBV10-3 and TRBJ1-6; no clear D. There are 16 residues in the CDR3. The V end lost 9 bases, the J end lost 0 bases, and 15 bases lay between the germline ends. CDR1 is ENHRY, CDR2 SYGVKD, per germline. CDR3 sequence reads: CAISDDLSSYNSPLHF. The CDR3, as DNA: TGTGCCATTTCAGATGACCTGAGCTCCTATAATTCACCCCTCCACTTT.

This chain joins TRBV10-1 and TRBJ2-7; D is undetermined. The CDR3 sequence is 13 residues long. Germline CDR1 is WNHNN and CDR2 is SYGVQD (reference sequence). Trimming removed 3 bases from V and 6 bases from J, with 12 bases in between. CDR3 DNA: TGCGCCAGCAGTGAAGGCAGGTTGGGCGAGCAGTACTTC. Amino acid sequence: CASSEGRLGEQYF.

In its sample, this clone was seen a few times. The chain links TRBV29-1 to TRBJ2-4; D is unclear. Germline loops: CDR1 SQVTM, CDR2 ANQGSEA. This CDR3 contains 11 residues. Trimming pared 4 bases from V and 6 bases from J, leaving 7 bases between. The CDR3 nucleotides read TGCAGCGTTGTTGGGTTAAACATTCAGTACTTC. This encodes CSVVGLNIQYF.

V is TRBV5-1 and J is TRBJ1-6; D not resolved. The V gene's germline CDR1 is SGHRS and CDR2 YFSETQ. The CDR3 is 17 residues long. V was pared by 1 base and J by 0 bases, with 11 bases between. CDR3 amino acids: CASSLMGSSSYNSPLHF. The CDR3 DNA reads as TGCGCCAGCAGCTTGATGGGAAGTAGCTCCTATAATTCACCCCTCCACTTT.

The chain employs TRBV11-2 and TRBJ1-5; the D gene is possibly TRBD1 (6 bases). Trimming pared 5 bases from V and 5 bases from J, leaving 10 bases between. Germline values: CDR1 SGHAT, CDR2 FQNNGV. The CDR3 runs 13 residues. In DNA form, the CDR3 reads TGTGCCAGCAGCCTCTGGACAGATCAGCCCCAGCATTTT. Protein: CASSLWTDQPQHF. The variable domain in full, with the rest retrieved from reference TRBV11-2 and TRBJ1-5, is EAGVAQSPRYKIIEKRQSVAFWCNPISGHATLYWYQQILGQGPKLLIQFQNNGVVDDSQLPKDRFSAERLKGVDSTLKIQPAKLEDSAVYLCASSLWTDQPQHFGDGTRLSIL.

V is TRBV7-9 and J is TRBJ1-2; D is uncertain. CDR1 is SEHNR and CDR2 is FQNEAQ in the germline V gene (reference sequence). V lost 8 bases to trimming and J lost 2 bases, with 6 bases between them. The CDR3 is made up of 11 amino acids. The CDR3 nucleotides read TGTGCCAGCGGGAGGAACTATGGCTACACCTTC. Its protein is CASGRNYGYTF.

This chain's CDR3 is CASSIRTGTGGELFF. CDR3 DNA sequence: TGTGCCAGCAGCATCCGGACAGGAACCGGCGGGGAGCTGTTTTTT. The chain combines TRBV9 with TRBJ2-2; 7 bases are a match to TRBD1. The junction had 10 bases not matched to a gene; V was cut back by 4 bases and J by 7 bases. The CDR3 runs 15 residues. Per the germline V gene, CDR1 is SGDLS and CDR2 is YYNGEE.

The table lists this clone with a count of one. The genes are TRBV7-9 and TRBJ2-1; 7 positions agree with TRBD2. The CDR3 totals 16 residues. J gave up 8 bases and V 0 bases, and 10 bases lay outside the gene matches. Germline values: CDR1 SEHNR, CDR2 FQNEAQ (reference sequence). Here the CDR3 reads CASSLAGGPVAHEQFF. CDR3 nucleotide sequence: TGTGCCAGCAGCTTAGCGGGAGGGCCTGTGGCGCATGAGCAGTTCTTC. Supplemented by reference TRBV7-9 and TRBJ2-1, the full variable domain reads DTGVSQNPRHKITKRGQNVTFRCDPISEHNRLYWYRQTLGQGPEFLTYFQNEAQLEKSRLLSDRFSAERPKGSFSTLEIQRTEQGDSAMYLCASSLAGGPVAHEQFFGPGTRLTVL.

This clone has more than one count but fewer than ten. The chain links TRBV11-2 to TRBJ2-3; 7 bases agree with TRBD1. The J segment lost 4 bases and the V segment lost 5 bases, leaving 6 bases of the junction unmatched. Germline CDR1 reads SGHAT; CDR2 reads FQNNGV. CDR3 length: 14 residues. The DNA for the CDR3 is TGTGCCAGCAGCCCCGACAGGGTGTCAGATACGCAGTATTTT. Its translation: CASSPDRVSDTQYF.

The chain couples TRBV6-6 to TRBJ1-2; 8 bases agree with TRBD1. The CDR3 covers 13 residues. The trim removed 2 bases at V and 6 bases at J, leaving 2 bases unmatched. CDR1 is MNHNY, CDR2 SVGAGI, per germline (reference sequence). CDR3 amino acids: CASSYEQGDGYTF. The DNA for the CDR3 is TGTGCCAGCAGTTACGAACAGGGGGATGGCTACACCTTC.

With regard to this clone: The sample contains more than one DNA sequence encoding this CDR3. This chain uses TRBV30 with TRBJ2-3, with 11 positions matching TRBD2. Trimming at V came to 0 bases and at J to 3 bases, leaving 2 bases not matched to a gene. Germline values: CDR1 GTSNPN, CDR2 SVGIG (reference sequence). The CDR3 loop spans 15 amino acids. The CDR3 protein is CAWSVSSGGTDTQYF. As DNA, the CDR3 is TGTGCCTGGAGTGTATCTAGCGGGGGGACAGATACGCAGTATTTT.

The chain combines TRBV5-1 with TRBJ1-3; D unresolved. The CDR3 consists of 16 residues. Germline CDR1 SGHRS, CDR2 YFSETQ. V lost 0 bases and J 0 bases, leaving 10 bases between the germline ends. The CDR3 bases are TGCGCCAGCAGCTTGGGTGGCGGATCCTCTGGAAACACCATATATTTT. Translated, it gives CASSLGGGSSGNTIYF.

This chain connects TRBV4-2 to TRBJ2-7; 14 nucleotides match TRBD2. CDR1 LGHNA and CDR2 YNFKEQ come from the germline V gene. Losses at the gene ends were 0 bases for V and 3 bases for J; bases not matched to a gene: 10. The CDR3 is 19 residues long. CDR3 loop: CASSQEGETSGGALYEQYF. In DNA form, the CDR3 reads TGTGCCAGCAGCCAAGAAGGTGAGACTAGCGGGGGGGCCCTCTACGAGCAGTACTTC.

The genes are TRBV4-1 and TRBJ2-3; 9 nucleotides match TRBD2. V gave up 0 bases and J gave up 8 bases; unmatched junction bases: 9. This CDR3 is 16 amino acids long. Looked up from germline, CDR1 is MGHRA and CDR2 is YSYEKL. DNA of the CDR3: TGCGCCAGCAGCCAAGACCTGGCGGGAGGGCCGGTTACGCAGTATTTT. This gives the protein CASSQDLAGGPVTQYF.

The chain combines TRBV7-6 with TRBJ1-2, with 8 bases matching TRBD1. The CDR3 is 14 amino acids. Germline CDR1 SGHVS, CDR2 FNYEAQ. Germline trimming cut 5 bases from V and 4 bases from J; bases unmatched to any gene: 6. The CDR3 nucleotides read TGTGCCAGCAGCCCAGGACAGGGCCGCTATGGCTACACCTTC. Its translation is CASSPGQGRYGYTF.

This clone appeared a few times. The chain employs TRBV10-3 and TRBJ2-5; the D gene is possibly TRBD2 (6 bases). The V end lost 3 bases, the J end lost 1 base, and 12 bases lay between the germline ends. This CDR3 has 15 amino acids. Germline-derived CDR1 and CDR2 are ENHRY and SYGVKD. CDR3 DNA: TGTGCCATCAGTGATGGGGGACTTGGCCAAGAGACCCAGTACTTC. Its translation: CAISDGGLGQETQYF.

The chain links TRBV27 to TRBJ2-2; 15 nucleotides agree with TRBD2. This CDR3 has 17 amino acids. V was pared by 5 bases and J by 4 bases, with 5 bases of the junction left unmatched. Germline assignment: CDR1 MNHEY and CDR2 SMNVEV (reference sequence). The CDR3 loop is CASSMGLAGGSTGELFF. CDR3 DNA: TGTGCCAGCAGTATGGGACTAGCGGGAGGTAGCACCGGGGAGCTGTTTTTT.

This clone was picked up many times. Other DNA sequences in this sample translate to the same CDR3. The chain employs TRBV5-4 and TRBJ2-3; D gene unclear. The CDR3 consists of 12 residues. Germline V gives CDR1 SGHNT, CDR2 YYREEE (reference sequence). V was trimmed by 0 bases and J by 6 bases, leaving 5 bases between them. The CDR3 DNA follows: TGTGCCAGCAGCTTGGTAGGGGATACGCAGTATTTT. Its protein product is CASSLVGDTQYF.

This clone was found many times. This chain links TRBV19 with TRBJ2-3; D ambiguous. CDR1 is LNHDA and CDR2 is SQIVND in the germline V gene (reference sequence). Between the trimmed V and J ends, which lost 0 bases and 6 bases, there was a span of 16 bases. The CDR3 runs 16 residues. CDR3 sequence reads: CASSIDLFDGRDTQYF. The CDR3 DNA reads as TGTGCCAGTAGTATAGATCTATTCGACGGGCGGGATACGCAGTATTTT.

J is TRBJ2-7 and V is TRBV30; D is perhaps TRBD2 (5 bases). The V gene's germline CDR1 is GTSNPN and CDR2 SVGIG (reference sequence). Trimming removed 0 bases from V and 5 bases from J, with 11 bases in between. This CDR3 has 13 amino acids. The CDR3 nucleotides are TGTGCCTGGAGTGTAGAGGGCCGGAACGAGCAGTACTTC. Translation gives CAWSVEGRNEQYF.

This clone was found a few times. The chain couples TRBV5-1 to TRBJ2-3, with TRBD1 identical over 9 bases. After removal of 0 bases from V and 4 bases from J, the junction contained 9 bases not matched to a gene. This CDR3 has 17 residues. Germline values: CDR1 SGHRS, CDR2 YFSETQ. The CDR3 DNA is TGCGCCAGCAGCTTGGGACTGACAGGGGGTATTTCAGATACGCAGTATTTT. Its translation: CASSLGLTGGISDTQYF. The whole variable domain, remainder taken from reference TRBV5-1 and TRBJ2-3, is KAGVTQTPRYLIKTRGQQVTLSCSPISGHRSVSWYQQTPGQGLQFLFEYFSETQRNKGNFPGRFSGRQFSNSRSEMNVSTLELGDSALYLCASSLGLTGGISDTQYFGPGTRLTVL.

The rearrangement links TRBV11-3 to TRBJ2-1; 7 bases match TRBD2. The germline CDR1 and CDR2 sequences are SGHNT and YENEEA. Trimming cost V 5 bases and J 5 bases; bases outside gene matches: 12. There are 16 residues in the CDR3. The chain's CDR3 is CASSINSGRGNNEQFF. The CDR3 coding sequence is TGTGCCAGCAGCATCAATAGCGGGCGGGGGAACAATGAGCAGTTCTTC.

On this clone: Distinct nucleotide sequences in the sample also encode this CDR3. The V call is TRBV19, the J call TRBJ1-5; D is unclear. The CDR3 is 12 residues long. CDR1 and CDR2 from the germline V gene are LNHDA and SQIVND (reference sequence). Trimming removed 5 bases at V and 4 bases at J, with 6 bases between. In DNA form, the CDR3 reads TGTGCCAGTAGTCTGTTGAATCAGCCCCAGCATTTT. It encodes CASSLLNQPQHF.

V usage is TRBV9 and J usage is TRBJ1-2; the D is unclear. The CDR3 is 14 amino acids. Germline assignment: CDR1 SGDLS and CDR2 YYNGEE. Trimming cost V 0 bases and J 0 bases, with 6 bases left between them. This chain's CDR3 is CASSVGPSNYGYTF. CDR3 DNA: TGTGCCAGCAGCGTAGGACCCTCTAACTATGGCTACACCTTC.